A single sample gave rise to the 4 T cell receptor beta chains below, sequenced in a study of shared clonotypes between healthy human individuals. Naive-designated CD8 cells lacked CD45RO, were positively enriched for CCR7, and omitted terminally differentiated effector memory CD45RA+ cells. Assay: immunoSEQ multiplex PCR; the TCRdb copy retains only in-frame clones and omits some. The sample records approximately 2,200,000 clones, more than 85% being singletons. The sequenced sample was naive CD8+ T cells from PBMCs. All receptors come from a man aged 18 to 29 in good health. Some clones in this sample may be carry-over from other donors' samples.

The chain joins TRBV15 to TRBJ1-5, with D unclear. The CDR3 is 17 residues long. CDR1 and CDR2 from the germline V gene are LNHNV and YYDKDF (reference sequence). Trimming shortened V by 3 bases and J by 0 bases, and 15 bases separated the two germline ends. CDR3 in amino acids: CATSRELTVNSNQPQHF. CDR3 DNA: TGTGCCACCAGCAGGGAACTTACAGTTAATAGCAATCAGCCCCAGCATTTT.

The V and J genes are TRBV28 and TRBJ2-7; D possibly corresponds to TRBD1 (5 bases). This CDR3 has 18 amino acids. Germline V CDR1 and CDR2: MDHEN, SYDVKM. Trimming took 3 bases from V and 2 from J, leaving 23 bases between them. The CDR3 bases are TGTGCCAGCAGTTTTGGGGCAGGGCCCACACTAACTCCCTACGAGCAGTACTTC. Residues: CASSFGAGPTLTPYEQYF.

This chain's CDR3 is CASSLGLKASGLWEQYF. The CDR3 coding sequence is TGTGCCAGCAGCTTAGGTTTAAAAGCTAGCGGCCTTTGGGAGCAGTACTTC. The rearrangement links TRBV7-2 to TRBJ2-7; 7 positions match TRBD2. V dropped 1 base and J dropped 7; count of bases not matched to a gene: 16. Germline V gene sequence: CDR1 SGHTA, CDR2 FQGNSA. The CDR3 contains 17 residues.

The chain couples TRBV5-1 to TRBJ1-2, with a possible D match to TRBD1 (5 bases). The V gene's germline CDR1 is SGHRS and CDR2 YFSETQ. The V end lost 4 bases, the J end lost 6 bases, and 16 bases lay between the germline ends. The length of the CDR3 is 14 residues. The CDR3 DNA reads as TGCGCCAGCAGCCCCGTTGGACAATTGAATGGCTACACCTTC. As protein: CASSPVGQLNGYTF.